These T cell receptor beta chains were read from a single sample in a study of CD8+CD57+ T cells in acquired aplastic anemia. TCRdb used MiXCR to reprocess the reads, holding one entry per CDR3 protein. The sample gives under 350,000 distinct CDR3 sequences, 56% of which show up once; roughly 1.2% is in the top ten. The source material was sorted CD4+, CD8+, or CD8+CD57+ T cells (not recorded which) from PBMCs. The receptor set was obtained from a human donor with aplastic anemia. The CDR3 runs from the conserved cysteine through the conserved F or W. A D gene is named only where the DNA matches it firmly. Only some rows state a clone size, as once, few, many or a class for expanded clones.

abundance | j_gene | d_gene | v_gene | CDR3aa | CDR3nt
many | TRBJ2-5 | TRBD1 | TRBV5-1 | CASSLGQGGETQYF | TGCGCCAGCAGCCTCGGACAGGGTGGGGAGACCCAGTACTTC
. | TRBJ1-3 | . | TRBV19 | CASSTGIVQTSGNTIYF | TGTGCCAGTAGTACGGGTATCGTCCAAACCTCTGGAAACACCATATATTTT
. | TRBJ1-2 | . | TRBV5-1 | CASSLGADFYGYTF | TGTGCCAGCAGCTTAGGAGCTGATTTCTATGGCTACACCTTC
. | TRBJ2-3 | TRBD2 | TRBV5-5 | CASSFKAGGLTDTQYF | TGTGCCAGCAGCTTCAAAGCGGGGGGGTTAACAGATACGCAGTATTTT
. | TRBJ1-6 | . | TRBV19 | CASNRDNSPLHF | TGTGCCAGTAACAGGGATAATTCACCCCTCCACTTT
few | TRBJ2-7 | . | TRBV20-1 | CSALPLEGNLGYEQYF | TGCAGTGCCCTCCCTCTCGAGGGGAACTTGGGTTACGAGCAGTACTTC
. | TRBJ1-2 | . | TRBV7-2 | CASPFEEDYGYTF | TGTGCCAGCCCTTTCGAGGAAGACTATGGCTACACCTTC
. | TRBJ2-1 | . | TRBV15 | CATSSRGGGTDNEQFF | TGTGCCACCAGCAGTCGAGGCGGGGGGACAGACAATGAGCAGTTCTTC
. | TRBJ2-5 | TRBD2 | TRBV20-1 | CSARDRIAGGGERTQYF | TGCAGTGCTAGAGATCGGATAGCGGGAGGAGGTGAACGGACCCAGTACTTC
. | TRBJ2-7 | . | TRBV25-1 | CASSDSWARHEQYF | TGTGCCAGCAGTGATTCGTGGGCCAGGCACGAGCAGTACTTC
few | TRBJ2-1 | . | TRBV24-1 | CATSDQRGASYNEQFF | TGTGCCACCAGTGATCAGAGGGGGGCCTCCTACAATGAGCAGTTCTTC
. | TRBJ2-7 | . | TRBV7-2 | CASSRTAIGYEQYF | TGTGCCAGCAGCCGAACGGCCATAGGCTACGAGCAGTACTTC
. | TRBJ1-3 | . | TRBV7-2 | CASSSRGRGNTIYF | TGTGCCAGCAGCTCCCGGGGTCGGGGAAACACCATATATTTT
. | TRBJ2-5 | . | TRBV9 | CASSVAGALQETQYF | TGTGCCAGCAGCGTAGCGGGGGCCCTACAAGAGACCCAGTACTTC
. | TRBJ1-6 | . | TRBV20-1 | CSARRDSDTNSPLHF | TGCAGTGCTAGGCGGGACTCCGACACAAATTCACCCCTCCACTTT
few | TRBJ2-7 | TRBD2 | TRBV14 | CASSRGGAGEWEQYF | TGTGCCAGCAGCCGGGGCGGCGCGGGGGAGTGGGAGCAGTACTTC
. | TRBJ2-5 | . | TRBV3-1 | CASSQDRREEAQYF | TGTGCCAGCAGCCAAGATCGGCGGGAAGAGGCCCAGTACTTC
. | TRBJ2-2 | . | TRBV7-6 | CASSPGSTLNTGELFF | TGTGCCAGCAGCCCGGGGAGCACACTGAACACCGGGGAGCTGTTTTTT
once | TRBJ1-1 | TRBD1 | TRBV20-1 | CSARGGQGNTEAFF | TGCAGTGCTAGAGGGGGACAGGGGAACACTGAAGCTTTCTTT
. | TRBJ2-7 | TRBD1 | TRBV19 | CASSMGRTGVDEQYF | TGTGCCAGTAGTATGGGTCGGACAGGGGTCGACGAGCAGTACTTC
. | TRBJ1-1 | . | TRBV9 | CASSAQVMNTEAFF | TGTGCCAGCAGTGCACAGGTGATGAACACTGAAGCTTTCTTT
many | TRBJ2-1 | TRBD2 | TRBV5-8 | CASSESGRVNEQFF | TGTGCCAGCAGCGAGAGCGGGAGAGTCAATGAGCAGTTCTTC
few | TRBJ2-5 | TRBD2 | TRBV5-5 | CASSHWTSGEQETQYF | TGTGCCAGCAGCCATTGGACTAGCGGGGAGCAAGAGACCCAGTACTTC
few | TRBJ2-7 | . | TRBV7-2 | CASSLVGRREGEQYF | TGTGCCAGCAGCTTAGTAGGCCGCCGAGAAGGCGAGCAGTACTTC
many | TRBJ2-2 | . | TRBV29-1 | CSVPRSSANLNGELFF | TGCAGCGTTCCCCGATCTAGCGCCAATCTGAACGGGGAGCTGTTTTTT
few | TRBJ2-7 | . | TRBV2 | CASSEYPGSYEQYF | TGTGCCAGCAGTGAATACCCAGGGAGCTACGAGCAGTACTTC
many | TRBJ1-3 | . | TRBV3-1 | CASMSGTSGNTIYF | TGTGCCAGCATGTCAGGTACCTCTGGAAACACCATATATTTT
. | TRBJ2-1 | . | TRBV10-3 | CAISESGTDYNEQFF | TGTGCCATCAGTGAGTCCGGAACAGACTACAATGAGCAGTTCTTC
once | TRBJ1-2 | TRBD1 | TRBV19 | CASRIETGNYGYTF | TGTGCCAGTCGTATTGAGACAGGGAACTATGGCTACACCTTC
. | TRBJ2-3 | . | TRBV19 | CASRITTLGIDTQYF | TGTGCCAGTCGTATAACAACGTTAGGCATAGATACGCAGTATTTT
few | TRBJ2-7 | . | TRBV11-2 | CASSLLWETYEQYF | TGTGCCAGCAGCTTATTATGGGAGACCTACGAGCAGTACTTC
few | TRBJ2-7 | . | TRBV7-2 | CASSLVAYEQYF | TGTGCCAGCAGCTTAGTAGCCTACGAGCAGTACTTC